The 30 T cell receptor beta chains below were found in one sample sequenced in a study of T cell responses to AZD1222 COVID-19 vaccine (TCRdb year 2021). The protocol used for the library was the immunoSEQ multiplex PCR assay. In its TCRdb copy, this immuneACCESS table keeps in-frame sequences only and misses some clones. Where compared with another copy, unresolved V genes explain less than half of these, and the others have no known cause. The sample table contains around 78,000 clones; only one count was recorded for over 75% of them. The biggest ten clones account for about 4.8% of the sample. Read against the paper, the sample's time point label means: baseline before first vaccination. The treatment or condition label here, explained by the study, means: meningococcal conjugate vaccine given as trial control. The input for sequencing was peripheral blood, taken on day 0 of MenACWY control vaccination. These receptors came from an adult in good health.

DNA for the CDR3: TGTGCCAGCACCGACAGGGGGCGGACCGGGGAGCTGTTTTTT. Protein product: CASTDRGRTGELFF. The chain has TRBV6-5 and TRBJ2-2; TRBD1 aligns across 10 bases. CDR1 and CDR2 (germline): MNHEY, SVGAGI. The CDR3 is 14 amino acids. Germline trimming cut 7 bases from V and 5 bases from J; bases unmatched to any gene: 4.

This clone was found once. V usage is TRBV7-2 and J usage is TRBJ2-4; 12 bases agree with TRBD2. The length of the CDR3 is 13 residues. Germline assignment: CDR1 SGHTA and CDR2 FQGNSA. The trim removed 5 bases at V and 10 bases at J, leaving 3 bases unmatched. The CDR3 nucleotides are TGTGCCAGCAGCACTGGACTAGCGGGGATTCAGTACTTC. This codes for CASSTGLAGIQYF.

V gene TRBV19 combines with J gene TRBJ1-5; D is possibly TRBD1 (5 bases). This CDR3 spans 16 amino acids. The V and J ends lost 6 bases and 2 bases respectively, with 17 bases between them. Germline lookup yields CDR1 LNHDA and CDR2 SQIVND (reference sequence). CDR3 DNA sequence: TGTGCCAGTAGGGGCGGTCGGACAACCGGCAATCAGCCCCAGCATTTT. It is translated as CASRGGRTTGNQPQHF.

This sequence joins TRBV6-5 and TRBJ2-1; a weak D match, TRBD2 (6 bases). V gave up 6 bases and J gave up 8 bases, with 20 bases separating them. The CDR3 consists of 15 residues. The V gene's germline CDR1 is MNHEY and CDR2 SVGAGI. CDR3 DNA sequence: TGTGCCAGCAGCTCTGGGGGGAAGTCTTGGGATGAGCAGTTCTTC. This codes for CASSSGGKSWDEQFF.

V and J are TRBV7-9 and TRBJ1-1, with 9 bases that match TRBD1. Germline V lookup: CDR1 SEHNR, CDR2 FQNEAQ (reference sequence). Trimming at V came to 1 base and at J to 11 bases, leaving 2 bases not matched to a gene. The CDR3 has 12 amino acids. The CDR3 sequence is CASSLDGTGAFF. For the CDR3, the DNA is TGTGCCAGCAGCTTAGATGGGACAGGGGCTTTCTTT.

The chain links TRBV9 to TRBJ2-7; D is possibly TRBD1 (6 bases). The CDR3 has 15 amino acids. The V gene lost 0 bases and the J gene lost 0 bases, with 10 bases spanning the gap. CDR1 is SGDLS, CDR2 YYNGEE, per germline. In nucleotides, the CDR3 is TGTGCCAGCAGCGTAGGGGCAGGGGACTCCTACGAGCAGTACTTC. Protein: CASSVGAGDSYEQYF.

V usage is TRBV7-9 and J usage is TRBJ1-1, with a possible D match to TRBD1 (6 bases). This CDR3 contains 14 residues. Germline V gene data show CDR1 as SEHNR and CDR2 as FQNEAQ (reference sequence). V was clipped by 6 bases and J by 2 bases, with 13 bases between them. The CDR3 coding sequence is TGTGCCAGCAGAAGCGACAGGATTAACACTGAAGCTTTCTTT. It specifies CASRSDRINTEAFF.

The V call is TRBV12-3 or TRBV12-4, the J call TRBJ2-4; TRBD1 might be the D (6 bases). There are 13 residues in the CDR3. V was shortened by 6 bases and J by 9 bases, with 15 bases between the two germline ends. The chain's CDR3 is CASSLRDNIIQYF. CDR3 sequence (DNA): TGTGCCAGCAGCCTCCGGGACAATATCATTCAGTACTTC.

The rearrangement uses TRBV27 and TRBJ1-6, with D possibly being TRBD1 (5 bases). Germline V gene data show CDR1 as MNHEY and CDR2 as SMNVEV (reference sequence). V was pared by 10 bases and J by 3 bases, with 10 bases between. This CDR3 spans 13 amino acids. CDR3 in amino acids: CAIGAVYNSPLHF. CDR3 nucleotides: TGTGCCATCGGGGCCGTCTATAATTCACCCCTCCACTTT.

The rearrangement uses TRBV7-9 and TRBJ2-1; D is possibly TRBD1 (5 bases). The CDR3 consists of 13 residues. Looked up from germline, CDR1 is SEHNR and CDR2 is FQNEAQ (reference sequence). The germline V and J ends were trimmed by 6 bases and 8 bases, with 14 bases remaining between them. The CDR3 loop is CASRNQGRDEQFF. As DNA, the CDR3 is TGTGCCAGCAGGAACCAGGGTCGGGATGAGCAGTTCTTC. Full variable domain (outside the CDR3, taken from reference TRBV7-9 and TRBJ2-1): DTGVSQNPRHKITKRGQNVTFRCDPISEHNRLYWYRQTLGQGPEFLTYFQNEAQLEKSRLLSDRFSAERPKGSFSTLEIQRTEQGDSAMYLCASRNQGRDEQFFGPGTRLTVL.

This clone was recorded once. The chain recombines TRBV5-1 with TRBJ1-1; D is possibly TRBD1 (5 bases). The CDR3 contains 15 residues. The ends were cut back, 2 bases at V and 0 bases at J, with 11 bases in the middle. Germline V gene data show CDR1 as SGHRS and CDR2 as YFSETQ. CDR3 protein: CASSLSGTVNTEAFF. CDR3 DNA: TGCGCCAGCAGCTTATCCGGGACGGTGAACACTGAAGCTTTCTTT.

The V and J genes are TRBV10-3 and TRBJ1-4; the match to TRBD1 covers 8 bases. The length of the CDR3 is 19 residues. The V segment lost 6 bases and the J segment 0 bases; nucleotides outside the gene matches: 15. The germline V gene encodes CDR1 ENHRY and CDR2 SYGVKD. The CDR3 DNA reads TGTGCCATCAGCAAAAATCAGGGGGCTGCAGACGCAACTAATGAAAAACTGTTTTTT. Its protein is CAISKNQGAADATNEKLFF.

This chain links TRBV7-2 with TRBJ1-6, with D unclear. This CDR3 has 16 amino acids. Germline assignment: CDR1 SGHTA and CDR2 FQGNSA. The V and J ends lost 3 bases and 3 bases respectively, with 12 bases between them. CDR3 DNA sequence: TGTGCCAGCAGCTTTCGGTCGGCCCACTATAATTCACCCCTCCACTTT. Amino acid sequence: CASSFRSAHYNSPLHF.

The chain recombines TRBV7-9 with TRBJ2-7; either TRBD1 or TRBD2 may fit D (5 bases each). CDR1 and CDR2 from the germline V gene are SEHNR and FQNEAQ (reference sequence). V dropped 4 bases and J dropped 4 bases, with 14 bases sitting between them. This CDR3 spans 14 amino acids. CDR3 DNA: TGTGCCAGCAGCTATAACGACAGAGGGTACGAGCAGTACTTC. Encoded protein: CASSYNDRGYEQYF.

The rearrangement links TRBV10-1 to TRBJ2-5, with D perhaps assigned TRBD1 or TRBD2 (6 bases each). The CDR3 is 16 residues long. V gave up 4 bases and J gave up 2 bases, with 17 bases separating them. Germline CDR1 and CDR2: WNHNN and SYGVQD (reference sequence). The CDR3 nucleotides read TGCGCCAGCAGTGGACTCAGGAGGGGGAAGCAAGAGACCCAGTACTTC. This encodes CASSGLRRGKQETQYF.

The rearrangement joins TRBV6-1 to TRBJ1-1, with TRBD1 identical over 7 bases. V lost 2 bases to trimming and J lost 1 base; unmatched junction nucleotides: 4. This CDR3 has 15 amino acids. Germline CDR1 is MNHNS and CDR2 is SASEGT. The CDR3 bases are TGTGCCAGCAGTGAACTTCGGACAGGGAACACTGAAGCTTTCTTT. Its translation is CASSELRTGNTEAFF.

A few counts support this clone. The rearrangement links TRBV11-2 to TRBJ1-6; no clear D gene. This CDR3 has 14 amino acids. Trimming took 2 bases from V and 7 from J, leaving 9 bases between them. Germline V CDR1 and CDR2: SGHAT, FQNNGV. Here the CDR3 reads CASSLNPPNSPLHF. For the CDR3, the DNA is TGTGCCAGCAGCTTAAATCCCCCCAATTCACCCCTCCACTTT.

This rearrangement joins TRBV19 to TRBJ1-2; TRBD1 matches at 10 bases. V was pared by 3 bases and J by 2 bases, with 9 bases of the junction left unmatched. The CDR3 totals 17 residues. CDR1 and CDR2 from the germline V gene are LNHDA and SQIVND (reference sequence). The CDR3, as DNA: TGTGCCAGTAGTATTTCGACAGGGGGCGCAGGGAACTATGGCTACACCTTC. Amino acid sequence: CASSISTGGAGNYGYTF.

This rearrangement joins TRBV2 to TRBJ2-7, with D perhaps being TRBD1 or TRBD2 (6 bases each). The CDR3 loop spans 15 amino acids. Trimming stripped 2 bases from V and 6 bases from J, with 17 bases between. Germline CDR1 SNHLY, CDR2 FYNNEI. The CDR3 nucleotides are TGTGCCAGCAGTGAATTGCGGCGGGGCAGGGGCGAGCAGTACTTC. Translated: CASSELRRGRGEQYF.

The J gene is TRBJ1-2, the V gene TRBV6-4; 8 positions match TRBD1. The junction had 5 bases not matched to a gene; V was cut back by 3 bases and J by 2 bases. Germline V gene sequence: CDR1 MRHNA, CDR2 SNTAGT. The CDR3 has 15 residues. The DNA for the CDR3 is TGTGCCAGCAGTGATCCGACAGGGGAGAACTATGGCTACACCTTC. Its protein product is CASSDPTGENYGYTF.

The V call is TRBV9, the J call TRBJ2-1; 9 bases map to TRBD2. Unmatched junction bases numbered 7, after V lost 3 bases and J lost 3 bases. The CDR3 extends over 16 amino acids. Germline V gene lookup returns CDR1 SGDLS and CDR2 YYNGEE. CDR3 DNA: TGTGCCAGCAGCGGATTTAGCGGGGGACTCTACAATGAGCAGTTCTTC. Its translation is CASSGFSGGLYNEQFF.

The V and J genes are TRBV11-3 and TRBJ1-6; D gene unclear. CDR1 is SGHNT and CDR2 is YENEEA in the germline V gene. Trimming pared 6 bases from V and 10 bases from J, leaving 19 bases between. The CDR3 totals 15 residues. The CDR3 nucleotides are TGTGCCAGCAGTAGTAGCGCCCTGACGAGGTCACCCCTCCACTTT. Translating gives CASSSSALTRSPLHF.

The CDR3 nucleotides read TGTGCCAGCACCGGGGGACTAGCGGCCAACACCGGGGAGCTGTTTTTT. It translates to CASTGGLAANTGELFF. The chain links TRBV2 to TRBJ2-2; 11 bases fit TRBD2. Germline V gives CDR1 SNHLY, CDR2 FYNNEI. CDR3 length: 16 amino acids. V gave up 7 bases and J gave up 2 bases; unmatched junction bases: 6.

This rearrangement joins TRBV11-2 to TRBJ2-3, with D possibly TRBD2 on 5 matching bases. The CDR3 covers 15 residues. V dropped 5 bases and J dropped 3 bases, with 15 bases sitting between them. Germline CDR1 reads SGHAT; CDR2 reads FQNNGV. The DNA of the CDR3 is TGTGCCAGCAGCCCTGCCTCTTCGGGAACAGATACGCAGTATTTT. It specifies CASSPASSGTDTQYF.

J is TRBJ1-2 and V is TRBV4-1; no firm D call. V dropped 3 bases and J dropped 4 bases, with 12 bases sitting between them. The length of the CDR3 is 14 residues. CDR1 is MGHRA, CDR2 YSYEKL, per germline. DNA of the CDR3: TGCGCCAGCAGCCAGGGATCAGCGTTCTATGGCTACACCTTC. Its protein is CASSQGSAFYGYTF.

The table lists this clone with a count of one. This chain connects TRBV15 to TRBJ1-5; tentative D call: TRBD1 (5 bases). The CDR3 contains 15 residues. V was clipped by 4 bases and J by 1 base, with 11 bases between them. The germline V gene encodes CDR1 LNHNV and CDR2 YYDKDF (reference sequence). The CDR3 DNA reads as TGTGCCACCAGCAATGGGCAGGGCAGCAATCAGCCCCAGCATTTT. Translation gives CATSNGQGSNQPQHF. The full variable domain, with the rest looked up from reference TRBV15 and TRBJ1-5, is DAMVIQNPRYQVTQFGKPVTLSCSQTLNHNVMYWYQQKSSQAPKLLFHYYDKDFNNEADTPDNFQSRRPNTSFCFLDIRSPGLGDTAMYLCATSNGQGSNQPQHFGDGTRLSIL.

The chain has TRBV21-1 and TRBJ2-2; TRBD1, the table's D call, was not compared with the DNA. TRBV21-1 is listed as a pseudogene. There are 19 residues in the CDR3. The CDR3 loop is CASSIMALQGACNTGELFF. Here the CDR3 DNA reads TGTGCCAGCAGCATCATGGCCCTACAGGGGGCCTGTAACACCGGGGAGCTGTTTTTT.

This rearrangement joins TRBV6-5 to TRBJ1-2; possibly TRBD1 for D (6 bases). The V and J ends lost 5 bases and 12 bases respectively, with 19 bases between them. This CDR3 is 13 amino acids long. CDR1 and CDR2 from the germline V gene are MNHEY and SVGAGI. The CDR3 reads CASSPREGGEHTF. CDR3 in DNA: TGTGCCAGCAGTCCCCGAGAGGGGGGAGAGCACACCTTC.

In its sample, this clone was seen a few times. The chain has TRBV6-5 and TRBJ1-3; D not certain. This CDR3 spans 14 amino acids. Trimming removed 2 bases from V and 4 bases from J, with 9 bases in between. The V gene's germline CDR1 is MNHEY and CDR2 SVGAGI. The CDR3 DNA sequence: TGTGCCAGCAGTTACAGGACCCCGGGAAACACCATATATTTT. Its translation: CASSYRTPGNTIYF.

The rearrangement links TRBV11-2 to TRBJ2-7, with 10 nucleotides matching TRBD1. Germline CDR1 and CDR2: SGHAT and FQNNGV. V gave up 6 bases and J gave up 3 bases; unmatched junction bases: 5. The CDR3 runs to 14 residues. The CDR3 bases are TGTGCCAGCAGGGGGAGGGACAGGGGCTACGAGCAGTACTTC. Residues: CASRGRDRGYEQYF. Based on the CDR3 plus reference TRBV11-2 and TRBJ2-7, the full variable domain is EAGVAQSPRYKIIEKRQSVAFWCNPISGHATLYWYQQILGQGPKLLIQFQNNGVVDDSQLPKDRFSAERLKGVDSTLKIQPAKLEDSAVYLCASRGRDRGYEQYFGPGTRLTVT.